The 22 T cell receptor beta chains listed next were all sequenced from one sample in a study of CD8 T cells in ankylosing spondylitis. Via MiXCR, TCRdb re-called the 5' RACE reads, giving one row per CDR3 protein. The sample carries over 150,000 distinct CDR3 sequences, roughly 12% recorded once. Sample: blood, either unsorted or a sorted T cell fraction (not recorded which). The receptor set was obtained from a male donor with ankylosing spondylitis or in good health (not recorded which).

V gene TRBV9 combines with J gene TRBJ2-7; 10 bases are shared with TRBD2. This CDR3 has 14 residues. The J segment lost 3 bases and the V segment lost 2 bases, leaving 2 bases of the junction unmatched. Germline CDR1 and CDR2: SGDLS and YYNGEE. The DNA for the CDR3 is TGTGCCAGCAGCGTTTCTAGCGGGGGCTACGAGCAGTACTTC. This translates into CASSVSSGGYEQYF.

The rearrangement joins TRBV11-2 to TRBJ2-6; TRBD1 aligns across 9 bases. Germline V CDR1 and CDR2: SGHAT, FQNNGV. The CDR3 covers 17 residues. Germline trimming cut 5 bases from V and 0 bases from J; bases unmatched to any gene: 5. In DNA, the CDR3 is TGTGCCAGCAGCCAGGGACAGGGCCTCTCTGGGGCCAACGTCCTGACTTTC. Translation gives CASSQGQGLSGANVLTF.

This clonotype turned up a few times. The chain is built from TRBV27 and TRBJ2-5; D gene unclear. Germline V gene sequence: CDR1 MNHEY, CDR2 SMNVEV (reference sequence). Trimming left V 5 bases short and J 1 base short, with 26 bases between. This CDR3 is 19 amino acids long. The CDR3 DNA sequence: TGTGCCAGCAGTCCCGCAGCTCCTCTGGACGGCAGGTTCCAAGAGACCCAGTACTTC. Encoded protein: CASSPAAPLDGRFQETQYF.

This chain uses TRBV15 with TRBJ1-2; possible D gene TRBD1, 5 bases. Trimming took off 0 bases at V and 5 bases at J, with 16 bases between the two ends. Germline loops: CDR1 LNHNV, CDR2 YYDKDF (reference sequence). This CDR3 has 16 amino acids. Written as DNA, the CDR3 is TGTGCCACCAGCAGAGATCTGGGCAGGGACGTTTATGGCTACACCTTC. Translation: CATSRDLGRDVYGYTF.

This clonotype has a handful of counts. The V call is TRBV29-1, the J call TRBJ2-2; the D call may be TRBD1 or TRBD2 (5 bases each). CDR1 and CDR2 from the germline V gene are SQVTM and ANQGSEA. V was clipped by 6 bases and J by 7 bases, with 12 bases between them. The CDR3 sequence is 12 residues long. This CDR3 is CSVRDVSGELFF. CDR3 DNA sequence: TGCAGCGTCCGGGACGTGAGCGGGGAGCTGTTTTTT.

This clonotype has more than one count but fewer than ten. The J gene is TRBJ2-7, the V gene TRBV29-1; 7 bases are shared with TRBD1. Germline V gives CDR1 SQVTM, CDR2 ANQGSEA. The junction had 12 bases not matched to a gene; V was cut back by 3 bases and J by 7 bases. There are 14 residues in the CDR3. This CDR3 reads CSVDGVRGRFEQYF. For the CDR3, the DNA is TGCAGCGTTGATGGGGTGAGGGGGCGCTTTGAGCAGTACTTC.

This clonotype was counted a few times. V and J are TRBV7-2 and TRBJ2-2, with D maybe TRBD1 (5 bases). The germline V gene encodes CDR1 SGHTA and CDR2 FQGNSA. The CDR3 contains 17 residues. Trimming took 3 bases from V and 2 from J, leaving 16 bases between them. The CDR3: CASSLGQGRGNTGELFF. CDR3 DNA sequence: TGTGCCAGCAGCTTGGGGCAGGGAAGAGGTAACACCGGGGAGCTGTTTTTT. The variable domain in full, with the rest retrieved from reference TRBV7-2 and TRBJ2-2, is GAGVSQSPSNKVTEKGKDVELRCDPISGHTALYWYRQSLGQGLEFLIYFQGNSAPDKSGLPSDRFSAERTGGSVSTLTIQRTQQEDSAVYLCASSLGQGRGNTGELFFGEGSRLTVL.

The V gene is TRBV20-1, the J gene TRBJ2-3, with 9 bases that match TRBD2. Germline V gives CDR1 DFQATT, CDR2 SNEGSKA (reference sequence). The V gene end was trimmed by 1 base and the J gene end by 5 bases; junction bases not matched to a gene: 10. This CDR3 has 16 residues. The CDR3 DNA follows: TGCAGTGCTAGAGGACTAGTGGCGGGAGGGGAAGATACGCAGTATTTT. This translates into CSARGLVAGGEDTQYF.

This clonotype appeared a few times. The chain links TRBV5-1 to TRBJ1-1; the D gene is possibly TRBD1 (5 bases). The CDR3 extends over 14 amino acids. Deletions cut 2 bases from V and 4 bases from J, with 12 bases between. CDR1 is SGHRS, CDR2 YFSETQ, per germline. CDR3 DNA sequence: TGCGCCAGCAGCTTCGGGGGGATCGGCACTGAAGCTTTCTTT. Translation: CASSFGGIGTEAFF.

This clonotype was detected many times. The gene calls are TRBV11-2 and TRBJ2-7; possibly TRBD1 for D (6 bases). Germline CDR1 and CDR2: SGHAT and FQNNGV. The V gene lost 1 base and the J gene lost 3 bases, with 10 bases spanning the gap. CDR3 length equals 14 residues. CDR3 loop: CASSLGTAYYEQYF. CDR3 DNA: TGTGCCAGCAGCTTAGGGACAGCTTACTACGAGCAGTACTTC.

The chain recombines TRBV27 with TRBJ2-7; maybe TRBD1 (6 bases). This CDR3 has 14 amino acids. Germline values: CDR1 MNHEY, CDR2 SMNVEV (reference sequence). V was pared by 6 bases and J by 5 bases, with 17 bases between. The CDR3 DNA reads TGTGCCAGCAGGCCCGGGACACTAAGGCACGAGCAGTACTTC. Protein: CASRPGTLRHEQYF.

The rearrangement joins TRBV19 to TRBJ2-7, with D unclear. The germline gives CDR1 LNHDA, CDR2 SQIVND (reference sequence). The CDR3 runs 14 residues. The V end was cut by 1 base, the J end by 2 bases, with 9 bases between. Here the CDR3 reads CASSIAGGAYEQYF. CDR3 in DNA: TGTGCCAGTAGTATAGCGGGCGGAGCCTACGAGCAGTACTTC. The full variable domain, in which reference TRBV19 and TRBJ2-7 provide the parts outside the CDR3, is DGGITQSPKYLFRKEGQNVTLSCEQNLNHDAMYWYRQDPGQGLRLIYYSQIVNDFQKGDIAEGYSVSREKKESFPLTVTSAQKNPTAFYLCASSIAGGAYEQYFGPGTRLTVT.

This clonotype came up many times. The chain links TRBV7-8 to TRBJ2-5; D unclear. Germline loops: CDR1 SGHVS, CDR2 FQNEAQ. Trimming took 0 bases from V and 3 from J, leaving 11 bases between them. CDR3 length: 15 amino acids. The CDR3 loop is CASSLALVREETQYF. CDR3 DNA: TGTGCCAGCAGCTTAGCGTTGGTGCGCGAAGAGACCCAGTACTTC.

This clonotype was seen a few times. The V call is TRBV2, the J call TRBJ2-1; D is possibly TRBD1 or TRBD2 (5 bases each). This CDR3 comprises 13 residues. V shed 8 bases and J shed 3 bases, with 11 bases lying between them. The germline gives CDR1 SNHLY, CDR2 FYNNEI. The CDR3 DNA follows: TGTGCCAGCCTTTGGGGACGCTACAATGAGCAGTTCTTC. This translates into CASLWGRYNEQFF.

This clonotype was observed many times. The V and J genes are TRBV9 and TRBJ2-1; 7 nucleotides match TRBD1. The CDR3 loop spans 16 amino acids. V shed 3 bases, J shed 0 bases, and the junction held 6 bases outside the gene matches. Germline V gene data show CDR1 as SGDLS and CDR2 as YYNGEE. The CDR3 spells CASSGRQGSSYNEQFF. CDR3 nucleotide sequence: TGTGCCAGCAGCGGACGACAGGGAAGCTCCTACAATGAGCAGTTCTTC.

This clonotype has a count of ten or more. CDR3: CASSNSRDTQYF. The CDR3 nucleotides read TGTGCCAGCAGCAACAGTAGGGATACGCAGTATTTT. The rearrangement uses TRBV7-9 and TRBJ2-3; no reliable D call. From germline, CDR1 is SEHNR and CDR2 FQNEAQ (reference sequence). CDR3 length: 12 residues. V was trimmed by 5 bases and J by 6 bases, leaving 9 bases between them.

This clonotype has ten or more counts. In nucleotides, the CDR3 is TGTGCCAGCAGCTTAACAGACACTGAAGCTTTCTTT. It codes for CASSLTDTEAFF. This chain uses TRBV7-8 with TRBJ1-1, with D unresolved. V lost 2 bases, J lost 3 bases, and 4 bases lay in between. Germline CDR1 is SGHVS and CDR2 is FQNEAQ. This CDR3 region has 12 residues.

This clonotype was observed a handful of times. The genes are TRBV6-2 or TRBV6-3 and TRBJ2-7; D is uncertain. The CDR3 spans 15 residues. Germline loops: CDR1 MNHEY, CDR2 SVGEGT. The V and J ends lost 5 bases and 0 bases respectively, with 14 bases between them. The CDR3 nucleotides read TGTGCCAGCAGTACTCGACGAGAAAGCTCCTACGAGCAGTACTTC. It is translated as CASSTRRESSYEQYF.

This clonotype was detected only a few times. The CDR3 is CASSQERTQGPEQYF. In nucleotides, the CDR3 is TGTGCCAGCAGCCAAGAACGGACGCAGGGACCCGAGCAGTACTTC. The chain uses TRBV4-2 and TRBJ2-7; TRBD1 or TRBD2 may be the D gene (5 bases each). The V end lost 0 bases, the J end lost 6 bases, and 15 bases lay between the germline ends. The CDR3 extends over 15 amino acids. Germline V lookup: CDR1 LGHNA, CDR2 YNFKEQ.

The gene calls are TRBV11-1 and TRBJ2-7; maybe TRBD1 (5 bases). CDR1 SGHAT and CDR2 FQDESV come from the germline V gene (reference sequence). V lost 4 bases, J lost 2 bases, and 15 bases lay in between. There are 15 residues in the CDR3. CDR3 amino acids: CASSYFTSGTYEQYF. The CDR3 bases are TGTGCCAGCAGCTATTTCACTTCAGGGACCTACGAGCAGTACTTC.

The chain couples TRBV5-6 to TRBJ2-7; D assignment may be TRBD1 or TRBD2 (5 bases each). Germline-derived CDR1 and CDR2 are SGHDT and YYEEEE. The ends were cut back, 4 bases at V and 4 bases at J, with 12 bases in the middle. The CDR3 length is 13 residues. This CDR3 reads CASSAGALYEQYF. In DNA form, the CDR3 reads TGTGCCAGCAGCGCCGGGGCCCTTTACGAGCAGTACTTC.

The rearrangement uses TRBV12-5 and TRBJ2-1; D perhaps matches TRBD2 (6 bases). This CDR3 is built from 13 residues. Trimming cost V 7 bases and J 4 bases, with 11 bases left between them. Germline lookup yields CDR1 LGHNT and CDR2 FRNRAP. The CDR3 DNA sequence: TGTGCTAGTGCCCTAGGAGGGTACAATGAGCAGTTCTTC. Amino acids: CASALGGYNEQFF. Based on the CDR3 plus reference TRBV12-5 and TRBJ2-1, the full variable domain is DARVTQTPRHKVTEMGQEVTMRCQPILGHNTVFWYRQTMMQGLELLAYFRNRAPLDDSGMPKDRFSAEMPDATLATLKIQPSEPRDSAVYFCASALGGYNEQFFGPGTRLTVL.